The next 8 T cell receptor beta chains were all read from a single sample in a study of chemoradiotherapy in HPV16-positive cancers. Libraries were prepared by immunoSEQ multiplex PCR; TCRdb keeps only in-frame clonotypes and omits some of them. The table lists some 10,000 clones, about 90% of them singletons. Sample: blood, taken from a patient who underwent chemoradiotherapy. These receptors originate from a human donor with HPV-associated anogenital cancer.

The chain carries TRBV6-6 and TRBJ1-5, with TRBD1 as a possible D gene (5 bases). V dropped 0 bases and J dropped 6 bases, with 9 bases sitting between them. Germline V gene data show CDR1 as MNHNY and CDR2 as SVGAGI (reference sequence). This CDR3 is 14 amino acids long. The CDR3 reads CASSYSGVGQPQHF. DNA for the CDR3: TGTGCCAGCAGTTACTCAGGGGTTGGTCAGCCCCAGCATTTT.

The rearrangement links TRBV25-1 to TRBJ2-1; D gene ambiguous. Germline values: CDR1 MGHDK, CDR2 SYGVNS. V was trimmed by 4 bases and J by 6 bases, leaving 4 bases between them. The CDR3 sequence is 11 residues long. CDR3 sequence reads: CASSVLNEQFF. Written as DNA, the CDR3 is TGTGCCAGCAGTGTCCTCAATGAGCAGTTCTTC.

J is TRBJ1-4 and V is TRBV7-9; unclear D gene. Germline V gives CDR1 SEHNR, CDR2 FQNEAQ (reference sequence). The V end lost 1 base, the J end lost 7 bases, and 7 bases lay between the germline ends. The CDR3 sequence is 13 residues long. CDR3 region: CASSLGWGEKLFF. The CDR3 DNA reads TGTGCCAGCAGCTTAGGGTGGGGTGAAAAACTGTTTTTT. The variable domain in full, completed from reference TRBV7-9 and TRBJ1-4, reads DTGVSQNPRHKITKRGQNVTFRCDPISEHNRLYWYRQTLGQGPEFLTYFQNEAQLEKSRLLSDRFSAERPKGSFSTLEIQRTEQGDSAMYLCASSLGWGEKLFFGSGTQLSVL.

The V call is TRBV6-1, the J call TRBJ2-7; TRBD2 matches 14 bases. Germline CDR1 reads MNHNS; CDR2 reads SASEGT. Trimming at V came to 4 bases and at J to 6 bases, leaving 5 bases not matched to a gene. The CDR3 loop spans 15 amino acids. CDR3 region: CASSAGTSGSPEQYF. The CDR3 nucleotides are TGTGCCAGCAGTGCCGGGACTAGCGGGAGCCCCGAGCAGTACTTC.

V is TRBV10-3 and J is TRBJ1-3, with D hard to call. CDR3 length: 13 amino acids. CDR1 ENHRY and CDR2 SYGVKD come from the germline V gene. The germline V and J ends were trimmed by 8 bases and 2 bases, with 10 bases remaining between them. CDR3 residues: CAIGDLAGNTIYF. The CDR3 DNA reads TGTGCCATCGGGGATTTGGCTGGAAACACCATATATTTT.

J is TRBJ1-5 and V is TRBV2, with TRBD1 as a possible D gene (6 bases). The CDR3 is made up of 13 amino acids. V lost 3 bases and J lost 4, with 7 bases in between. Germline CDR1 reads SNHLY; CDR2 reads FYNNEI. CDR3 loop: CASSDRGNQPQHF. CDR3 coding DNA: TGTGCCAGCAGTGACAGGGGTAATCAGCCCCAGCATTTT.

The chain has TRBV13 and TRBJ1-1; the D gene is possibly TRBD1 (5 bases). Trimming removed 4 bases from V and 4 bases from J, with 16 bases in between. CDR1 is PRHDT, CDR2 FYEKMQ, per germline (reference sequence). There are 15 residues in the CDR3. DNA of the CDR3: TGTGCCAGCAGCTCCCCGCCACGACAGACCACTGAAGCTTTCTTT. This codes for CASSSPPRQTTEAFF.

Concerning this clone itself: This same CDR3 is encoded by further DNA sequences in the sample. V and J are TRBV2 and TRBJ2-2; tentatively, D is TRBD1 or TRBD2 (6 bases each). CDR1 SNHLY and CDR2 FYNNEI come from the germline V gene. The CDR3 length is 15 residues. Trimming pared 4 bases from V and 2 bases from J, leaving 11 bases between. The CDR3 DNA reads TGTGCCAGCAGTGGTGGGGGGACAAACACCGGGGAGCTGTTTTTT. Amino acids: CASSGGGTNTGELFF.